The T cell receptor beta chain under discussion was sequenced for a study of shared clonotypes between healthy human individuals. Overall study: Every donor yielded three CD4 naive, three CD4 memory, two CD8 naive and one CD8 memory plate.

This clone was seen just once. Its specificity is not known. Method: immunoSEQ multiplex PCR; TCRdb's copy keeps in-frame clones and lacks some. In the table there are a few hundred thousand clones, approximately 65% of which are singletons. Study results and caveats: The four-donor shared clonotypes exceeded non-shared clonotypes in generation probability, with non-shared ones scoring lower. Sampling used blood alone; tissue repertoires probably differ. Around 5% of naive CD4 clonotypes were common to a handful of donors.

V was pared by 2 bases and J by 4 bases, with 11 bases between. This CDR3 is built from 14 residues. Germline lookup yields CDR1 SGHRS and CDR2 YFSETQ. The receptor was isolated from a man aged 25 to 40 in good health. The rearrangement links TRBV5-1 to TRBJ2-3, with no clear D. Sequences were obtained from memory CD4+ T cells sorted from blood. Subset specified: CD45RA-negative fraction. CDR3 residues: CASSFLPNSDTQYF. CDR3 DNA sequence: TGCGCCAGCAGCTTCCTACCCAATTCAGATACGCAGTATTTT.